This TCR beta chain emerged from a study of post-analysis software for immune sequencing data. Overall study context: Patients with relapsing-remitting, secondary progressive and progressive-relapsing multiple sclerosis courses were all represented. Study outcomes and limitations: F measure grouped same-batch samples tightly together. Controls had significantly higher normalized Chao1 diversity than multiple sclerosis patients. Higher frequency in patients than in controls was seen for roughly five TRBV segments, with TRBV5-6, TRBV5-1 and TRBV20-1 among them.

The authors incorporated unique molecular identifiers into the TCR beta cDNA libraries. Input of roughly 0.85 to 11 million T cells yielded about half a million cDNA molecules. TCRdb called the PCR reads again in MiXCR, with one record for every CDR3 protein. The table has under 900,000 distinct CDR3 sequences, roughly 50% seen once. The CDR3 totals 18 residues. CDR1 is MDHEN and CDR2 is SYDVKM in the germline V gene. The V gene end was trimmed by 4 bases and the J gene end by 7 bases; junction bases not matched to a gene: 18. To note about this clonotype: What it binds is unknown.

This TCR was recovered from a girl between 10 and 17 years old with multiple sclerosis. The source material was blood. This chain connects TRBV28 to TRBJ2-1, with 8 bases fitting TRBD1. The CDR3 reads CASSSGTGQTHTGNEQFF. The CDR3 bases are TGTGCCAGCAGTTCCGGGACAGGCCAAACCCACACTGGGAATGAGCAGTTCTTC.